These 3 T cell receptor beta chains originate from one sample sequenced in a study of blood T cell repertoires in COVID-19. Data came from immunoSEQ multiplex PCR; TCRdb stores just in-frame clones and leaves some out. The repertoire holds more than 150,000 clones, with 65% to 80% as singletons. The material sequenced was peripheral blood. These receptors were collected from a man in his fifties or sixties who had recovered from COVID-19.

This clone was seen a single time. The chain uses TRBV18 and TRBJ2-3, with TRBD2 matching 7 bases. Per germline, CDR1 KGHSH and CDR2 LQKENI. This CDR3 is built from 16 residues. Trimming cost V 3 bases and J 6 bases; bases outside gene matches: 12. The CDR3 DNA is TGTGCCAGCTCACCGACGGCTAGCGGTCTGGGGGATACGCAGTATTTT. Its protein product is CASSPTASGLGDTQYF. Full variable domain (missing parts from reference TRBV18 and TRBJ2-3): NAGVMQNPRHLVRRRGQEARLRCSPMKGHSHVYWYRQLPEEGLKFMVYLQKENIIDESGMPKERFSAEFPKEGPSILRIQQVVRGDSAAYFCASSPTASGLGDTQYFGPGTRLTVL.

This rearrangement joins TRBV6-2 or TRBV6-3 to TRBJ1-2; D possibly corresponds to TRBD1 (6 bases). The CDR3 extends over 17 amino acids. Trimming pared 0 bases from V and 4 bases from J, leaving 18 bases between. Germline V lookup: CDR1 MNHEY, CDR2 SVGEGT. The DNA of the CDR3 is TGTGCCAGCAGTTACTCTTTGGTCGGGCAGGGGAGCTATGGCTACACCTTC. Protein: CASSYSLVGQGSYGYTF.

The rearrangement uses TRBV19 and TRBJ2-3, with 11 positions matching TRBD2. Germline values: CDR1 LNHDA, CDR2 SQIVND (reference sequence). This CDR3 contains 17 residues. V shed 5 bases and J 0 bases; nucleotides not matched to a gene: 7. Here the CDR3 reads CASSYTSGSTSTDTQYF. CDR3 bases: TGTGCCAGTAGTTATACTAGCGGGAGCACAAGCACAGATACGCAGTATTTT.